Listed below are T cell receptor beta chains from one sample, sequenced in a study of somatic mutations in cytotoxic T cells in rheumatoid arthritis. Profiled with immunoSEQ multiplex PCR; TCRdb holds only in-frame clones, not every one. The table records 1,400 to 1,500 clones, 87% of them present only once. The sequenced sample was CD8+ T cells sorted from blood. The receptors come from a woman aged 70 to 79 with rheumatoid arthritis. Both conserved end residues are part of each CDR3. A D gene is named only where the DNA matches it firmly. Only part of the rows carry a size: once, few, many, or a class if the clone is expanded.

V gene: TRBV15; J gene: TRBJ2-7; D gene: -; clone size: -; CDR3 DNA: TGTGCCACCAGCAGAGAGGGGGGGGCTAGCGGCTACGAGCAGTACTTC; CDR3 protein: CATSREGGASGYEQYF
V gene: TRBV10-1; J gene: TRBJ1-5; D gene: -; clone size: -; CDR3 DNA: TGCGCCAGCAGTACCCCCAGGGCCTCCAATCAGCCCCAGCATTTT; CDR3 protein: CASSTPRASNQPQHF
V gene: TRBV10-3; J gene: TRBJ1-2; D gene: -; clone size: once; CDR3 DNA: TGTGCCATCAGTGATGACACAGAATCTGGCTACACCTTC; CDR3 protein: CAISDDTESGYTF
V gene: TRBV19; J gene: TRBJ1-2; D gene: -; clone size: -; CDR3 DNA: TGTGCCAGTAGTACTGCTTTAGGAGGCCCTTATGGCTACACCTTC; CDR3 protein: CASSTALGGPYGYTF
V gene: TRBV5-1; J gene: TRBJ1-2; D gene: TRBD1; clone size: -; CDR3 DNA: TGCGCCAGCAGCTCCCTCGGACAGGGTCAATATGGCTACACCTTC; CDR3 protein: CASSSLGQGQYGYTF
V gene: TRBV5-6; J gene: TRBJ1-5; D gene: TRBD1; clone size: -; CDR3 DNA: TGTGCCAGCAGCGATGGGACAGGGGGGTGGCAGCCCCAGCATTTT; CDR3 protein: CASSDGTGGWQPQHF
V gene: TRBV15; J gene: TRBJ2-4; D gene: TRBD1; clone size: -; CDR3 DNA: TGTGCCACCAGCAGAGATCTGGACAGGGTGGATATTCAGTACTTC; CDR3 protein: CATSRDLDRVDIQYF
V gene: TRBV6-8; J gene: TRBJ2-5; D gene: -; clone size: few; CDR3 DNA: TGTGCCAGCAGTTACCCGGAGACCCAGTACTTC; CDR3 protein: CASSYPETQYF
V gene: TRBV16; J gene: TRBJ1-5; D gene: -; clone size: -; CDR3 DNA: TGTGCCAGCAGCTATAGCAATCAGCCCCAGCATTTT; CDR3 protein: CASSYSNQPQHF
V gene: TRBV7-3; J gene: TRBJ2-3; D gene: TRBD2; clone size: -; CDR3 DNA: TGTGCCAGCAGCTCGGGGGGGCCAGATACGCAGTATTTT; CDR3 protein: CASSSGGPDTQYF
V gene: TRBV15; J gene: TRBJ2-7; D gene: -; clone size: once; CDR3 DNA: TGTGCCACCAGCGGGGACTGGTCCTACGAGCAGTACTTC; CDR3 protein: CATSGDWSYEQYF
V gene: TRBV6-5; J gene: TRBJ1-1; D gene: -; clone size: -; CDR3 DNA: TGTGCCAGCAGTTACTCTAAGGGGGAAAAGAACACTGAAGCTTTCTTT; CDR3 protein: CASSYSKGEKNTEAFF
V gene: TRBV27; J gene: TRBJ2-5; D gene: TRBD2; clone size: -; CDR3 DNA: TGTGCCAGCAGTTGGGGACTAGCCCCTGTATTTGGCCAGTACTTC; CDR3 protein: CASSWGLAPVFGQYF
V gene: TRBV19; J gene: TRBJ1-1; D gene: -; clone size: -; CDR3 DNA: TGTGCCAGTAGTATTTACGGAGCGAACACTGAAGCTTTCTTT; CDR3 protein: CASSIYGANTEAFF
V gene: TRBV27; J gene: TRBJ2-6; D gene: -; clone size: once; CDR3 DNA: TGTGCCAGCACCCCACGTGGAGGGGTGACTGGGGCCAACGTCCTGACTTTC; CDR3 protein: CASTPRGGVTGANVLTF
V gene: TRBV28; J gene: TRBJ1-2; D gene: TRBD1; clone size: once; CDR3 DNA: TGTGCCAGCAGCTTGGACAGGGACCCGATCTATGGCTACACCTTC; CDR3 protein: CASSLDRDPIYGYTF
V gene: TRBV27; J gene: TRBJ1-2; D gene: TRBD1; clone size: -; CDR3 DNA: TGTGCCAGCCGTGAGAGGGACAGGGGGCTTGATGGCTACACCTTC; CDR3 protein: CASRERDRGLDGYTF
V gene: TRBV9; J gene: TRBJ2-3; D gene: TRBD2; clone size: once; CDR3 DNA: TGTGCCAGCAGCCCGGGACTAGCGGGGGGGCGTCTGCCAGATACGCAGTATTTT; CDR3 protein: CASSPGLAGGRLPDTQYF
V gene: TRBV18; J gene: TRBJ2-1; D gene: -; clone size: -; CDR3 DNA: TGTGCCAGCTCACCTGGGGGGAGCCTCTACAATGAGCAGTTCTTC; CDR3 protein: CASSPGGSLYNEQFF
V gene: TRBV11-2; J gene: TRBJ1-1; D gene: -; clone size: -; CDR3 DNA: TGTGCCAGCAACGATCACAGCAAGGACACTGAAGCTTTCTTT; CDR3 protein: CASNDHSKDTEAFF
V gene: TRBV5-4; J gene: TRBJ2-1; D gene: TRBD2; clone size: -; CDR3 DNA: TGTGCCAGCAGCTTGGCAGCGGGGGAGGACAATGAGCAGTTCTTC; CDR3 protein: CASSLAAGEDNEQFF
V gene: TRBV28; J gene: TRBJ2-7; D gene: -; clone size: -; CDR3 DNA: TGTGCCAGCAGTTTGACCGACTACGAGCAGTACTTC; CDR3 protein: CASSLTDYEQYF
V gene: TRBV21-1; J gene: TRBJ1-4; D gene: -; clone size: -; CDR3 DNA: TGTGCCAGCAGCGAAGCATGGGGGCCGCGTAATGAAAAACTGTTTTTT; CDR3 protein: CASSEAWGPRNEKLFF
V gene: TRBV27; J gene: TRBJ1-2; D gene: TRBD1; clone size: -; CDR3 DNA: TGTGCCAGCAGCCTAGGGGGCCTACAAGCGTCTTATGGCTACACCTTC; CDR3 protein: CASSLGGLQASYGYTF
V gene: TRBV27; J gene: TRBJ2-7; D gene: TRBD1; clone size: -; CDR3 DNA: TGTGCCAGCAGTTTAGGGGACAGGGACGTGCAGTACTTC; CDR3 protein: CASSLGDRDVQYF
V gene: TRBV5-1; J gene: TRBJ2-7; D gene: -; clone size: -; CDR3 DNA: TGCGCCAGCAGCCTCCAAGGACAAGGTACCTACGAGCAGTACTTC; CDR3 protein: CASSLQGQGTYEQYF
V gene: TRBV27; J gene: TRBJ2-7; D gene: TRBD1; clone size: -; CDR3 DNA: TGTGCCAGCAGGCCGGGACAGGGTTCCTACGAGCAGTACTTC; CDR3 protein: CASRPGQGSYEQYF
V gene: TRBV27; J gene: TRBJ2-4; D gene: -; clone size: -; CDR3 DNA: TGTGCCAGCCGGCAGGGGTTCCCGGGGAACATTCAGTACTTC; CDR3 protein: CASRQGFPGNIQYF
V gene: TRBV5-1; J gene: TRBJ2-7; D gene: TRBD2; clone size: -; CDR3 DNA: TGCGCCAGCAGCTCTGGGACTAGCGGGGTGTCCTACGAGCAGTACTTC; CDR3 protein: CASSSGTSGVSYEQYF
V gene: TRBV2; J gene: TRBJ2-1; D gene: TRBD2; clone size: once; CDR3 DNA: TGTGCCAGCAACACCCCTTATCGCGGGGGGGCCTACAATGAGCAGTTCTTC; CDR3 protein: CASNTPYRGGAYNEQFF
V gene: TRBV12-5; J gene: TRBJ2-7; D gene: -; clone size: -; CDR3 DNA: TGTGCTAGTCAAAGCCTGAGGTACGAGCAGTACTTC; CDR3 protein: CASQSLRYEQYF
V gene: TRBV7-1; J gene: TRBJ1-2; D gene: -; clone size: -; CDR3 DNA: TGTGCCAGCAGCAAGTTTAACGAGGGAAAGACCTATGGCTACACCTTC; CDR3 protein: CASSKFNEGKTYGYTF
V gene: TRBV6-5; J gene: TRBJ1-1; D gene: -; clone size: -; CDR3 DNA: TGTGCCAGCAGTTCCCTTACAGGGTTCACTGAAGCTTTCTTT; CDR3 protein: CASSSLTGFTEAFF
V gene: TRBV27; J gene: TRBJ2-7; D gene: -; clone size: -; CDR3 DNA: TGTGCCACCGGGGGGCAGGGGAGGAACTCCTACGAGCAGTACTTC; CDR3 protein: CATGGQGRNSYEQYF
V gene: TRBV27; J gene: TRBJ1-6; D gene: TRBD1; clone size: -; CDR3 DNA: TGTGCCAGCAGACCGGGACAGGGCTATTCACCCCTCCACTTT; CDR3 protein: CASRPGQGYSPLHF
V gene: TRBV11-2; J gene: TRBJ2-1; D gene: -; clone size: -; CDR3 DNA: TGTGCCAGCAGCTTGGGGGGGCGGAATGAGCAGTTCTTC; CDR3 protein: CASSLGGRNEQFF
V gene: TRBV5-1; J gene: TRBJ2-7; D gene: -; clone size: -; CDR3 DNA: TGCGCCAGCAGCTTTCGGGGTTCCTACGAGCAGTACTTC; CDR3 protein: CASSFRGSYEQYF
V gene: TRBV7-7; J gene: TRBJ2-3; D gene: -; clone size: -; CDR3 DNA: TGTGCCAGCAGCCCCAGCGCGAGGGCGGGTCCTTGGACAGATACGCAGTATTTT; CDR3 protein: CASSPSARAGPWTDTQYF
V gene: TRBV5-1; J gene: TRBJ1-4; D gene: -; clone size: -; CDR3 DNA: TGCGCCAGCAGCCTTGGATGGACAGCCTTTAATGAAAAACTGTTTTTT; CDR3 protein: CASSLGWTAFNEKLFF
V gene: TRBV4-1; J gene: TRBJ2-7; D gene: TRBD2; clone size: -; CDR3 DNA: TGCGCCAGCAGTCTAGCGGGCACCTACGAGCAGTACTTC; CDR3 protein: CASSLAGTYEQYF
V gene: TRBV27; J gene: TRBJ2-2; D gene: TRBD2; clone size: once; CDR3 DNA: TGTGCCAGCAGTTTTCTAACTAGCGGGAGTGGCACCGGGGAGCTGTTTTTT; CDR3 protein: CASSFLTSGSGTGELFF
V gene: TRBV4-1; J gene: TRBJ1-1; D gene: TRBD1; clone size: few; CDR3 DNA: TGCGCCAGCAGCCAAGGACAGGGGGGTACTGAAGCTTTCTTT; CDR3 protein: CASSQGQGGTEAFF
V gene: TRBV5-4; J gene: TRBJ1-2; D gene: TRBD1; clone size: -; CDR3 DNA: TGTGCCAGCAGCGAGCTTTTGGGACAGTCCTCTAGAGGGTATGGCTACACCTTC; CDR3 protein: CASSELLGQSSRGYGYTF
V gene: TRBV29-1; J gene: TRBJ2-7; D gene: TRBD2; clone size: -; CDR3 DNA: TGCAGCGTCGGCGGGACTAGCGGGGGGCAGAGCTACGACGAGCAGTACTTC; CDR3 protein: CSVGGTSGGQSYDEQYF
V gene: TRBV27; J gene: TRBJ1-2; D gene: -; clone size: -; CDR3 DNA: TGTGCCAGCAGTTTGTCCGGCTATGGCTACACCTTC; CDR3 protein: CASSLSGYGYTF
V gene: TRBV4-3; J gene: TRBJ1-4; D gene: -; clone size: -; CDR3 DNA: TGCGCCAGCAGCCCTCGCGAAGCAACTAATGAAAAACTGTTTTTT; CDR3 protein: CASSPREATNEKLFF
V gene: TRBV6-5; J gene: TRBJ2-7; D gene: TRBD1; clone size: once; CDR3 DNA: TGTGCCAGCAGGGGTCCGGACAGGGACTACGAGCAGTACTTC; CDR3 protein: CASRGPDRDYEQYF
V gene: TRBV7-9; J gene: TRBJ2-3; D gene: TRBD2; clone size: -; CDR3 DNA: TGTGCCAGCAGCCCTTACCCGGGACTAGCGGGGGCTAGCACAGATACGCAGTATTTT; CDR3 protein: CASSPYPGLAGASTDTQYF
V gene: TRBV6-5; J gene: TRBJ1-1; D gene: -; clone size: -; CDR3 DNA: TGTGCCAGCAGTTACAGTTCAGGGGTCCCTGAAGCTTTCTTT; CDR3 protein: CASSYSSGVPEAFF